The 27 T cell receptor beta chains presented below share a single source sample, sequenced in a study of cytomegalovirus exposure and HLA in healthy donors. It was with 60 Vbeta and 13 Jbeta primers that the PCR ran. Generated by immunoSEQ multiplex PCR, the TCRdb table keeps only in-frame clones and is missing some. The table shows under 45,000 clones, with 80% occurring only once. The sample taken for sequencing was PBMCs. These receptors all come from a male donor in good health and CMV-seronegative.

The CDR3 region has the DNA TGTGCCAGCAGTTTAGGCGGCAGGGGCAATGAAAAACTGTTTTTT. Translated: CASSLGGRGNEKLFF. V gene TRBV28 combines with J gene TRBJ1-4; weak D call: TRBD1 (6 bases). CDR3 size: 15 residues. Trimming cost V 2 bases and J 5 bases, with 12 bases left between them. The germline CDR1 and CDR2 sequences are MDHEN and SYDVKM.

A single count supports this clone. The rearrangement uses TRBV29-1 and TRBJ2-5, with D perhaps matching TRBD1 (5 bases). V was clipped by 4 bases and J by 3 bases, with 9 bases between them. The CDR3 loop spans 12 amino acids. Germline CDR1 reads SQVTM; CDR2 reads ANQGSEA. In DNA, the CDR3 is TGCAGCGTTGGACCCAGGGAAGAGACCCAGTACTTC. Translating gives CSVGPREETQYF.

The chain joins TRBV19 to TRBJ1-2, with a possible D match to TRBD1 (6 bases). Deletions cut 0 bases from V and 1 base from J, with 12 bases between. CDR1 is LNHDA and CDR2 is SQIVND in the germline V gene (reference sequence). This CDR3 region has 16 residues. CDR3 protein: CASSIERQAGNYGYTF. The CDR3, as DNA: TGTGCCAGTAGTATAGAGCGACAGGCCGGTAACTATGGCTACACCTTC. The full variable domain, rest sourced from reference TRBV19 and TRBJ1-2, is DGGITQSPKYLFRKEGQNVTLSCEQNLNHDAMYWYRQDPGQGLRLIYYSQIVNDFQKGDIAEGYSVSREKKESFPLTVTSAQKNPTAFYLCASSIERQAGNYGYTFGSGTRLTVV.

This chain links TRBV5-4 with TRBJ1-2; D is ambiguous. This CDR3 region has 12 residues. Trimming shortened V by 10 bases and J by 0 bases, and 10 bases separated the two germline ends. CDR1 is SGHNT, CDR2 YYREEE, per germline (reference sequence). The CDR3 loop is CAVPGANYGYTF. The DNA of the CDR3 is TGTGCCGTCCCGGGAGCTAACTATGGCTACACCTTC.

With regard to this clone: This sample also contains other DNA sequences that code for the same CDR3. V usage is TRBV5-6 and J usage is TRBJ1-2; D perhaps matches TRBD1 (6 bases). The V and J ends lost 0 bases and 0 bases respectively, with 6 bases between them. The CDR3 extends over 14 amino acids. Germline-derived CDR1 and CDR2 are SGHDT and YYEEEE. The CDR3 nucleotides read TGTGCCAGCAGCTTGGGACAGGCTAACTATGGCTACACCTTC. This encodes CASSLGQANYGYTF.

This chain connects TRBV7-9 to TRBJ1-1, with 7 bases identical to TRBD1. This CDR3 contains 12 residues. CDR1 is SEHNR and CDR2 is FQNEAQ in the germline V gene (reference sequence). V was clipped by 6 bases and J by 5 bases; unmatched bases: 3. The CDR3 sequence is CASRTGRTEAFF. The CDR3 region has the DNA TGTGCCAGCAGGACAGGGAGGACTGAAGCTTTCTTT.

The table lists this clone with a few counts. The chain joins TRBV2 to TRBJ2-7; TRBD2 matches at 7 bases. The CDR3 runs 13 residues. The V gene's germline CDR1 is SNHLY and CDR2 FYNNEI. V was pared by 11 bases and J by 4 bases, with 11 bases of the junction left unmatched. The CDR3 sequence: CAGGAGELYEQYF. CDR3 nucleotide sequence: TGTGCCGGAGGGGCGGGAGAACTATACGAGCAGTACTTC.

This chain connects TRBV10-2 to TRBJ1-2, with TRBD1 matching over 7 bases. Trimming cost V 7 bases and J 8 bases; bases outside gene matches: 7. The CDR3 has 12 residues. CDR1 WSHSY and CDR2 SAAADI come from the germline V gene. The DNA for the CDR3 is TGCGCCAGCAAGCAGGGGGATGACGGCTACACCTTC. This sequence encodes CASKQGDDGYTF.

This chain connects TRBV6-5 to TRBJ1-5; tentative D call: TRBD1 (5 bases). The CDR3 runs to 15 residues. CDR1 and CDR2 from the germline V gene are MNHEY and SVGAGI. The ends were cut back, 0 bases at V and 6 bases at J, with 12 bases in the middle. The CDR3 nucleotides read TGTGCCAGCAGTTACTCGGGACTCCTGGGTCAGCCCCAGCATTTT. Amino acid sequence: CASSYSGLLGQPQHF.

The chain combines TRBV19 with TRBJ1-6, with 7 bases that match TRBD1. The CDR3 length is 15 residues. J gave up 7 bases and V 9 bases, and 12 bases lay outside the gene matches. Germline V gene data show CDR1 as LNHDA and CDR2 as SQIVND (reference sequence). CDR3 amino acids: CASSKTWDSNSPLHF. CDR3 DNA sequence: TGTGCCAGCTCCAAAACCTGGGACAGCAATTCACCCCTCCACTTT. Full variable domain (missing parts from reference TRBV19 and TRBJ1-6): DGGITQSPKYLFRKEGQNVTLSCEQNLNHDAMYWYRQDPGQGLRLIYYSQIVNDFQKGDIAEGYSVSREKKESFPLTVTSAQKNPTAFYLCASSKTWDSNSPLHFGNGTRLTVT.

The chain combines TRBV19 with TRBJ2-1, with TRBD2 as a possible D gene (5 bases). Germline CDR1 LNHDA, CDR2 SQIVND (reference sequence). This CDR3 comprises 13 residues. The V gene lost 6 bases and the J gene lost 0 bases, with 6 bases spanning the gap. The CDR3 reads CASRGSSYNEQFF. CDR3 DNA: TGTGCCAGTAGGGGGAGCTCCTACAATGAGCAGTTCTTC.

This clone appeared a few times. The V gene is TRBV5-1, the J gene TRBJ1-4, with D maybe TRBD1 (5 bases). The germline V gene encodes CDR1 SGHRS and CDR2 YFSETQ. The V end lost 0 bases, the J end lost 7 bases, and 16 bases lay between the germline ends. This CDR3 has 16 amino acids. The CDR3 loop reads CASSLGVGGFGEKLFF. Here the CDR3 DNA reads TGCGCCAGCAGCTTGGGTGTCGGGGGATTTGGTGAAAAACTGTTTTTT.

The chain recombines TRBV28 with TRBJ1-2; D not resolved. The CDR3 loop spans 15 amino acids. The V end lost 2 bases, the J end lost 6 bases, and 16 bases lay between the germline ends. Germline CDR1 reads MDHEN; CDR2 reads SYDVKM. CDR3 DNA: TGTGCCAGCAGTTTACCGAGAGGGATAATGGATGGCTACACCTTC. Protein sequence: CASSLPRGIMDGYTF.

In nucleotides, the CDR3 is TGTGCCAGCAGCGTAGAGGCAGGGGGAATTGGTTCACCCCTCCACTTT. Amino acid sequence: CASSVEAGGIGSPLHF. The rearrangement links TRBV9 to TRBJ1-6; 7 bases agree with TRBD1. In germline, CDR1 is SGDLS, CDR2 YYNGEE. The CDR3 extends over 16 amino acids. V lost 0 bases to trimming and J lost 9 bases; unmatched junction nucleotides: 9. Full variable domain (outside the CDR3, taken from reference TRBV9 and TRBJ1-6): DSGVTQTPKHLITATGQRVTLRCSPRSGDLSVYWYQQSLDQGLQFLIQYYNGEERAKGNILERFSAQQFPDLHSELNLSSLELGDSALYFCASSVEAGGIGSPLHFGNGTRLTVT.

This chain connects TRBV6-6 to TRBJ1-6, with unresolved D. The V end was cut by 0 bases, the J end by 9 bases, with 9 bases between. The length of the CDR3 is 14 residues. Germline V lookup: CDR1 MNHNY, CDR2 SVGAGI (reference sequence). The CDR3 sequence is CASSYSRDGSPLHF. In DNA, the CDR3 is TGTGCCAGCAGTTACTCGAGGGATGGTTCACCCCTCCACTTT.

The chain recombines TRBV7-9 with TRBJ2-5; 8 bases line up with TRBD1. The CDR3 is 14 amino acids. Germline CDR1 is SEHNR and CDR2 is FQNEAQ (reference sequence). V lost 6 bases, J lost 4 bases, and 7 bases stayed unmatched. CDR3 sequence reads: CASRKGQGRETQYF. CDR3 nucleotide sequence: TGTGCCAGCAGAAAAGGACAGGGTCGAGAGACCCAGTACTTC.

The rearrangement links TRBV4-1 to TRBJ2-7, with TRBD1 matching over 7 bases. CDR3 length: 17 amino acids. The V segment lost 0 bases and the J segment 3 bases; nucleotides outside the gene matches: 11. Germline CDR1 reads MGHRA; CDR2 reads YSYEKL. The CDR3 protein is CASSQEFPTGAGYEQYF. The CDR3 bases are TGCGCCAGCAGCCAAGAGTTCCCAACAGGGGCTGGCTACGAGCAGTACTTC.

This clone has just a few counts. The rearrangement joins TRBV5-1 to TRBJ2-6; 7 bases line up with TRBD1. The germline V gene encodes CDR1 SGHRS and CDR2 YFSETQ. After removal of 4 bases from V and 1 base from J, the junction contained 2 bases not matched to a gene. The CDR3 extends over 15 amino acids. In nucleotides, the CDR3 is TGCGCCAGCAGCACCAGGGGGTCTGGGGCCAACGTCCTGACTTTC. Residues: CASSTRGSGANVLTF.

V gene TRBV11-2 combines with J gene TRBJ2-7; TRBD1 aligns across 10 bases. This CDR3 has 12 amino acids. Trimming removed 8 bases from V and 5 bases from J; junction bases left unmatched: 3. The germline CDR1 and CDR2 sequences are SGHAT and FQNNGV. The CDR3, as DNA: TGTGCCAGCCGGGACAGGGGCGACGAGCAGTACTTC. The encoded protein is CASRDRGDEQYF.

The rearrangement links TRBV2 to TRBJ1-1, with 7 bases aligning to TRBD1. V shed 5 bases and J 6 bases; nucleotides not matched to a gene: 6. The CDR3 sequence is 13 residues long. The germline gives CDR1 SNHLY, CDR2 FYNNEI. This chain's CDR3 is CASSPTGIPEAFF. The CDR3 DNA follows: TGTGCCAGCAGTCCGACAGGGATCCCTGAAGCTTTCTTT. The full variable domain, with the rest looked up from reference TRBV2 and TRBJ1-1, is EPEVTQTPSHQVTQMGQEVILRCVPISNHLYFYWYRQILGQKVEFLVSFYNNEISEKSEIFDDQFSVERPDGSNFTLKIRSTKLEDSAMYFCASSPTGIPEAFFGQGTRLTVV.

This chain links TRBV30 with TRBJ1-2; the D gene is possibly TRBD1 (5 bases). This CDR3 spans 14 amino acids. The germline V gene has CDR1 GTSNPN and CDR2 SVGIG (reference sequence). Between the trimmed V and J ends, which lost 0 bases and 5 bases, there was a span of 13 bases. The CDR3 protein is CAWSVAGRRYGYTF. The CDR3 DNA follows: TGTGCCTGGAGTGTAGCAGGGCGGCGATATGGCTACACCTTC.

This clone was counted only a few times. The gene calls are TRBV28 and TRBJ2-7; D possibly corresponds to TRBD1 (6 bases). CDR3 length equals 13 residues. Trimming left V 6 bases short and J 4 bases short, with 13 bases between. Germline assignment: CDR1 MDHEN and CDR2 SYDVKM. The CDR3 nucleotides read TGTGCCAGCAGACACCGGGACACTTACGAGCAGTACTTC. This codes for CASRHRDTYEQYF.

The CDR3 region is CASSERRDANTGELFF. The CDR3 DNA is TGTGCCAGCAGTGAAAGGAGGGACGCGAACACCGGGGAGCTGTTTTTT. The gene calls are TRBV6-4 and TRBJ2-2; maybe TRBD2 (6 bases). From germline, CDR1 is MRHNA and CDR2 SNTAGT. The germline V and J ends were trimmed by 3 bases and 0 bases, with 11 bases remaining between them. This CDR3 contains 16 residues.

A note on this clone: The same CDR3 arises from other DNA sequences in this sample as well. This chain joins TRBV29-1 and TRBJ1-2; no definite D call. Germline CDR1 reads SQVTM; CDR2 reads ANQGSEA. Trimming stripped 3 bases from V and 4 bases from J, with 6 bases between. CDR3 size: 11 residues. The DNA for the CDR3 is TGCAGCGTTGAGCGTGGCTATGGCTACACCTTC. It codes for CSVERGYGYTF. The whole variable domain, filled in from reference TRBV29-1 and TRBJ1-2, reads SAVISQKPSRDICQRGTSLTIQCQVDSQVTMMFWYRQQPGQSLTLIATANQGSEATYESGFVIDKFPISRPNLTFSTLTVSNMSPEDSSIYLCSVERGYGYTFGSGTRLTVV.

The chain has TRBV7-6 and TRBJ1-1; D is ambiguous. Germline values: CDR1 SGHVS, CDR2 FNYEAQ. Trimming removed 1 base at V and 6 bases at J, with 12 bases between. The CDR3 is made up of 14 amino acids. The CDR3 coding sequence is TGTGCCAGCAGCTTAGGGGAGGGTCCCTCTGAAGCTTTCTTT. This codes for CASSLGEGPSEAFF.

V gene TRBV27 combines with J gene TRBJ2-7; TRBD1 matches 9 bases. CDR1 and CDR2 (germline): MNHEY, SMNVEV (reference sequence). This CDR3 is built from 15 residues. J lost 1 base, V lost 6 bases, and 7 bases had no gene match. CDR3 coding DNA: TGTGCCAGCAGCAAGACAGGGGGAACATCCTACGAGCAGTACTTC. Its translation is CASSKTGGTSYEQYF.

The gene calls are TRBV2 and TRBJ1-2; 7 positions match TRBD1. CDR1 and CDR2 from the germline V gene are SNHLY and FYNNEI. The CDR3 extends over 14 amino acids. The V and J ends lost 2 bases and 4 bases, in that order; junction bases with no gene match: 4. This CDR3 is CASSETGVGYGYTF. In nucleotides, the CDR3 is TGTGCCAGCAGTGAAACAGGGGTCGGCTATGGCTACACCTTC.